These 12 T cell receptor beta chains were sequenced from one sample in a study of blood T cells in healthy people across ages. The second PCR ran roughly 6 to 12 cycles with a sample-barcoded 5' primer and J-beta primers. TCRdb passed the 5' RACE reads through MiXCR, listing each CDR3 protein once. The sample yields 600,000 or so distinct CDR3 sequences, approximately 30% seen once. The material sequenced was blood. The receptors come from a woman over 75 in good health.

This rearrangement joins TRBV29-1 to TRBJ1-1; the D is unclear. V was clipped by 3 bases and J by 1 base, with 9 bases between them. Germline lookup yields CDR1 SQVTM and CDR2 ANQGSEA. The CDR3 runs to 13 residues. The CDR3 is CSVDRFGNTEAFF. CDR3 nucleotide sequence: TGCAGCGTTGACAGGTTCGGGAACACTGAAGCTTTCTTT.

At least ten counts were recorded for this clonotype. The chain employs TRBV5-6 and TRBJ1-5; no clear D gene. The CDR3 sequence is 15 residues long. From germline, CDR1 is SGHDT and CDR2 YYEEEE. The V gene lost 4 bases and the J gene lost 4 bases, with 15 bases spanning the gap. The CDR3 reads CASSLGPFSNQPQHF. DNA of the CDR3: TGTGCCAGCAGCCTCGGACCCTTTTCTAATCAGCCCCAGCATTTT. Looking up the rest from reference TRBV5-6 and TRBJ1-5 gives the full variable domain: DAGVTQSPTHLIKTRGQQVTLRCSPKSGHDTVSWYQQALGQGPQFIFQYYEEEERQRGNFPDRFSGHQFPNYSSELNVNALLLGDSALYLCASSLGPFSNQPQHFGDGTRLSIL.

This clonotype has a count of ten or more. The V gene is TRBV9, the J gene TRBJ1-1; a weak D match, TRBD1 (6 bases). Germline CDR1 reads SGDLS; CDR2 reads YYNGEE. The CDR3 covers 17 residues. V was trimmed by 0 bases and J by 1 base, leaving 16 bases between them. CDR3 sequence (DNA): TGTGCCAGCAGCGTAGAAGGAAATGGGGGGGCGAACACTGAAGCTTTCTTT. Amino acids: CASSVEGNGGANTEAFF.

The sample holds many counts of this clonotype. This rearrangement joins TRBV29-1 to TRBJ2-6; TRBD1 is a possible D gene (5 bases). V was trimmed by 6 bases and J by 0 bases, leaving 12 bases between them. Germline values: CDR1 SQVTM, CDR2 ANQGSEA. The CDR3 totals 15 residues. The CDR3 sequence: CSVLGHRSGANVLTF. CDR3 sequence (DNA): TGCAGCGTCCTAGGACACCGCTCTGGGGCCAACGTCCTGACTTTC.

Many counts were recorded for this clonotype. The chain carries TRBV5-1 and TRBJ2-1; either TRBD1 or TRBD2 may fit D (6 bases each). V lost 0 bases to trimming and J lost 7 bases, with 14 bases between them. The CDR3 is made up of 15 amino acids. Germline assignment: CDR1 SGHRS and CDR2 YFSETQ. CDR3 bases: TGCGCCAGCAGCTTGGCAACGGGGGCAGGGAATGAGCAGTTCTTC. It encodes CASSLATGAGNEQFF.

This clonotype was picked up many times. CDR3 nucleotide sequence: TGCAGCGCTCGACTAGCGGGGCGGGGGGAGACCCAGTACTTC. Residues: CSARLAGRGETQYF. V usage is TRBV29-1 and J usage is TRBJ2-5; 11 bases line up with TRBD2. Germline loops: CDR1 SQVTM, CDR2 ANQGSEA. The CDR3 totals 14 residues. J gave up 5 bases and V 7 bases, and 9 bases lay outside the gene matches. Using reference TRBV29-1 and TRBJ2-5 for the parts outside the CDR3, the full variable domain is SAVISQKPSRDICQRGTSLTIQCQVDSQVTMMFWYRQQPGQSLTLIATANQGSEATYESGFVIDKFPISRPNLTFSTLTVSNMSPEDSSIYLCSARLAGRGETQYFGPGTRLLVL.

This clonotype was recorded at least ten times. The chain joins TRBV10-3 to TRBJ2-3; the D gene is possibly TRBD1 (6 bases). This CDR3 spans 13 amino acids. Germline V gene data show CDR1 as ENHRY and CDR2 as SYGVKD. V was shortened by 3 bases and J by 3 bases, with 7 bases between the two germline ends. CDR3 region: CAISDRGTDTQYF. CDR3 in DNA: TGTGCCATCAGTGATAGGGGGACAGATACGCAGTATTTT.

On this clonotype itself: This could be a read error, since a much larger clone is one nucleotide away. The V call is TRBV7-2, the J call TRBJ2-1, with 8 bases lining up with TRBD2. This CDR3 has 16 residues. Trimming at V came to 5 bases and at J to 6 bases, leaving 12 bases not matched to a gene. CDR1 is SGHTA and CDR2 is FQGNSA in the germline V gene. The DNA for the CDR3 is TGTGCCAGCAGCCATACTCAGAGCGGGGGACGCAATGAGCAGTTCTTC. Amino acids: CASSHTQSGGRNEQFF.

This clonotype was observed at least ten times. The chain joins TRBV4-2 to TRBJ1-5, with D perhaps TRBD1 (5 bases). CDR1 and CDR2 (germline): LGHNA, YNFKEQ. V was clipped by 3 bases and J by 5 bases, with 20 bases between them. CDR3 length: 17 residues. CDR3 sequence reads: CASSQLGEGPRDQPQHF. The CDR3 nucleotides are TGTGCCAGCAGCCAGCTGGGGGAGGGCCCTCGGGATCAGCCCCAGCATTTT.

There are many counts of this clonotype. This chain connects TRBV6-1 to TRBJ1-2, with a weak D call TRBD1 (6 bases). V was clipped by 4 bases and J by 4 bases, with 13 bases between them. The CDR3 has 14 amino acids. Germline loops: CDR1 MNHNS, CDR2 SASEGT. The DNA of the CDR3 is TGTGCCAGCAGTGTAGGACAGACCACCTATGGCTACACCTTC. This encodes CASSVGQTTYGYTF.

This clonotype was recorded at least ten times. This chain links TRBV10-3 with TRBJ2-3, with D perhaps matching TRBD2 (5 bases). This CDR3 spans 13 amino acids. CDR1 is ENHRY and CDR2 is SYGVKD in the germline V gene. V was pared by 0 bases and J by 9 bases, with 10 bases between. The CDR3, as DNA: TGTGCCATCAGTGAGTCCCAGTCGGGGACGCAGTATTTT. This translates into CAISESQSGTQYF.

As for this clonotype: A much larger clone lies a single base off, so this may be a read error. The chain joins TRBV5-1 to TRBJ2-1; 7 bases fit TRBD2. Matching the DNA end better, TRBJ2-7 makes the J call doubtful. Germline lookup yields CDR1 SGHRS and CDR2 YFSETQ. The CDR3 runs 15 residues. Written as DNA, the CDR3 is TGCGCCAGCAGCTTGGTGGCGGGAGCGTACAATGAGCAGTACTTC. Translated: CASSLVAGAYNEQYF.